Given below is one TCR beta chain in context. It may be a read error: a sequence one base away is much more abundant. The source of the sample is a study of T cells in Graves' hyperthyroidism and ophthalmopathy. Patients with uncontrolled infections, other autoimmune diseases, pregnancy or lactation were excluded. TCR beta CDR3 regions were amplified from RNA transcripts. With the HTBI primer set, the TCR CDR3 went through a first round of RT-PCR. TCRdb re-derived calls from the multiplex PCR reads in MiXCR, one entry per CDR3 protein. The sample lists more than 550,000 distinct CDR3 sequences; just under 45% were seen once. Germline V CDR1 and CDR2: SNHLY, FYNNEI. V shed 6 bases and J 4 bases; nucleotides not matched to a gene: 6. The CDR3 covers 14 residues.

The V gene is TRBV2, the J gene TRBJ2-7, with 10 bases matching TRBD1. The clonotype was recovered from an adult man with Graves' disease, either hyperthyroidism or ophthalmopathy (not recorded which). Sequenced input: peripheral blood or thyroid tissue (not recorded which). CDR3: CASRDRGDVYEQYF. In DNA form, the CDR3 reads TGTGCCAGCAGGGACAGGGGGGATGTGTACGAGCAGTACTTC.